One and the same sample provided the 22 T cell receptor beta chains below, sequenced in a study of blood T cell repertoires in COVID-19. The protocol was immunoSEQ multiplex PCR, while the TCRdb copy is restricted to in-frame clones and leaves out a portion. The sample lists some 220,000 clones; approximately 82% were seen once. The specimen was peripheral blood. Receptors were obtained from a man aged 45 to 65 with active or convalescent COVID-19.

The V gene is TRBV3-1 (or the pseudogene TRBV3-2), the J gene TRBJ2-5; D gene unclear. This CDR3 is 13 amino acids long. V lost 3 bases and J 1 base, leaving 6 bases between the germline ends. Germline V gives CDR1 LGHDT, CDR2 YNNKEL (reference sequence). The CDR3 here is CASSQRAQETQYF. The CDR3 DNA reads TGTGCCAGCAGCCAGCGAGCCCAAGAGACCCAGTACTTC.

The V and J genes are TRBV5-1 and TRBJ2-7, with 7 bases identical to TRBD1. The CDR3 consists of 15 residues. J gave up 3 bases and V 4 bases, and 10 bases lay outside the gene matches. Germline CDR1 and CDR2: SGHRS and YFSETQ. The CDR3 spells CASSPRGPEDYEQYV. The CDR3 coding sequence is TGCGCCAGCAGCCCAAGGGGGCCAGAAGACTACGAGCAGTACGTC.

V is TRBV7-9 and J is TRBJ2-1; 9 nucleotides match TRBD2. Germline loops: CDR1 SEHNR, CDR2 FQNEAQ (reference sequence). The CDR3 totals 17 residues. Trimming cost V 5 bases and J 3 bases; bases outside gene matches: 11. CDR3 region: CASSGGRGDSSYNEQFF. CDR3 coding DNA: TGTGCCAGCAGCGGCGGGAGGGGGGATTCTAGCTACAATGAGCAGTTCTTC.

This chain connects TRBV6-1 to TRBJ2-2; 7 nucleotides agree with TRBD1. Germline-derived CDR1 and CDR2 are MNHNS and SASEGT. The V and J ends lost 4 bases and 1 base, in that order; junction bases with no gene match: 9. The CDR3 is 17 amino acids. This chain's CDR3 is CASSGKIGTVNTGELFF. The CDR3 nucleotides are TGTGCCAGCAGTGGGAAAATCGGGACAGTGAACACCGGGGAGCTGTTTTTT.

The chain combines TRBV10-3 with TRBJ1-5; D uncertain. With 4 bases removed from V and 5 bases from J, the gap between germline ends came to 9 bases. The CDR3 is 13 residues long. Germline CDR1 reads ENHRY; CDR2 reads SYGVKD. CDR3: CAISVSRDQPQHF. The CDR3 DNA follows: TGTGCCATCAGTGTATCGAGGGATCAGCCCCAGCATTTT.

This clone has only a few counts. CDR3 sequence: CSVSVLNTEAFF. CDR3 coding DNA: TGCAGCGTCTCCGTCCTTAACACTGAAGCTTTCTTT. V usage is TRBV29-1 and J usage is TRBJ1-1; no firm D call. This CDR3 contains 12 residues. V was pared by 6 bases and J by 2 bases, with 10 bases between. Germline V lookup: CDR1 SQVTM, CDR2 ANQGSEA.

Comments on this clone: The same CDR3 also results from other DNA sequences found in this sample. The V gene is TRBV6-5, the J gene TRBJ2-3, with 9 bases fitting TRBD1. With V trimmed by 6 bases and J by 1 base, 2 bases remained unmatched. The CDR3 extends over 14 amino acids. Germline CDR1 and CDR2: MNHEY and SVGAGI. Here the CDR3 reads CASRRTGGTDTQYF. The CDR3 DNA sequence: TGTGCCAGCAGGCGGACAGGGGGCACAGATACGCAGTATTTT.

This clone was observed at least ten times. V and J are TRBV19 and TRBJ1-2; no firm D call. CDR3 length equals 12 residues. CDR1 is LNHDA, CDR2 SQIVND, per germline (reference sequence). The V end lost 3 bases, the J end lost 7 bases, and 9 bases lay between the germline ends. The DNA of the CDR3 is TGTGCCAGTAGTATTACCGGGTTTGGCTACACCTTC. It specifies CASSITGFGYTF.

The chain's CDR3 is CSYKGVRAFF. The CDR3 DNA is TGCAGCTATAAGGGAGTGAGGGCTTTCTTT. The chain recombines TRBV20-1 with TRBJ1-1; D is unclear. Germline loops: CDR1 DFQATT, CDR2 SNEGSKA (reference sequence). This CDR3 region has 10 residues.

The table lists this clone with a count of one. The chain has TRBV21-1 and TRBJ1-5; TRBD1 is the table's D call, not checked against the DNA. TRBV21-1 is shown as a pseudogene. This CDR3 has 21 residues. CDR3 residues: CASSKRGWVPRTGFSNQPQHF. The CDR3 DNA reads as TGTGCCAGCAGCAAACGGGGTTGGGTTCCCAGGACAGGTTTTAGCAATCAGCCCCAGCATTTT.

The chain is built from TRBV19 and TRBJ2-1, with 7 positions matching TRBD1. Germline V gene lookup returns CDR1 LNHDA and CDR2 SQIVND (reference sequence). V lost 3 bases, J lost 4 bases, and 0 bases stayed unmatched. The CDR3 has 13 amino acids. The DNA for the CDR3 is TGTGCCAGTAGTATGACAGGGTACAATGAGCAGTTCTTC. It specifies CASSMTGYNEQFF. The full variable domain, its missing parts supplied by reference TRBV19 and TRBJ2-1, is DGGITQSPKYLFRKEGQNVTLSCEQNLNHDAMYWYRQDPGQGLRLIYYSQIVNDFQKGDIAEGYSVSREKKESFPLTVTSAQKNPTAFYLCASSMTGYNEQFFGPGTRLTVL.

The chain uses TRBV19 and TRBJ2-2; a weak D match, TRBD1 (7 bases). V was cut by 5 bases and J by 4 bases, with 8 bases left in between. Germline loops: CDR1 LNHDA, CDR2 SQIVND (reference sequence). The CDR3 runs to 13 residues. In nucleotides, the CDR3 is TGTGCCAGTAGTCAGGGGGGCACCGGGGAGCTGTTTTTT. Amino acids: CASSQGGTGELFF. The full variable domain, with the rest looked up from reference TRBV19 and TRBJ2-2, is DGGITQSPKYLFRKEGQNVTLSCEQNLNHDAMYWYRQDPGQGLRLIYYSQIVNDFQKGDIAEGYSVSREKKESFPLTVTSAQKNPTAFYLCASSQGGTGELFFGEGSRLTVL.

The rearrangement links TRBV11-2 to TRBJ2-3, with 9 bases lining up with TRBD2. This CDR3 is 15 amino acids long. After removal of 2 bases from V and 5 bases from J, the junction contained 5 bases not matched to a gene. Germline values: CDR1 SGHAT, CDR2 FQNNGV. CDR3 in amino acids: CASSLSGGNLDTQYF. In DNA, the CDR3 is TGTGCCAGCAGCTTAAGCGGGGGGAACTTAGATACGCAGTATTTT.

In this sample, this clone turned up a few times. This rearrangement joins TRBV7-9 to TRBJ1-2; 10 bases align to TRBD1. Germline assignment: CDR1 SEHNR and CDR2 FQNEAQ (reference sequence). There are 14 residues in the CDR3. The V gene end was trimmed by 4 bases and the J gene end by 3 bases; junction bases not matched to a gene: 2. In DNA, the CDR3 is TGTGCCAGCAGCTACGGGACAGGGGACTATGGCTACACCTTC. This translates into CASSYGTGDYGYTF.

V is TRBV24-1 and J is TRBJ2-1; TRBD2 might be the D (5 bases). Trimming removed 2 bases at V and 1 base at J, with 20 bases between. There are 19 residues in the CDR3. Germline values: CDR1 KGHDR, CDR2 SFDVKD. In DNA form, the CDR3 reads TGTGCCACCAGTGATTATTATGCCGGAGGCGCGTCGTCCTACAATGAGCAGTTCTTC. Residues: CATSDYYAGGASSYNEQFF.

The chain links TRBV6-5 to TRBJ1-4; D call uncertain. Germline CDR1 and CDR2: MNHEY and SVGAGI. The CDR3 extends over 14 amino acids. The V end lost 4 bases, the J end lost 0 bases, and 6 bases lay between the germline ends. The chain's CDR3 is CASSSTATNEKLFF. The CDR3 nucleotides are TGTGCCAGCAGTTCGACTGCAACTAATGAAAAACTGTTTTTT.

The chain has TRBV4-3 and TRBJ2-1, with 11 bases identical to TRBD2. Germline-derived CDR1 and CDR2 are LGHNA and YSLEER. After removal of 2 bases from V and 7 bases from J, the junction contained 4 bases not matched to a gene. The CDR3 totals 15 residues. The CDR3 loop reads CASSQLAGGQNEQFF. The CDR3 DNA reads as TGCGCCAGCAGCCAACTAGCGGGGGGACAGAATGAGCAGTTCTTC.

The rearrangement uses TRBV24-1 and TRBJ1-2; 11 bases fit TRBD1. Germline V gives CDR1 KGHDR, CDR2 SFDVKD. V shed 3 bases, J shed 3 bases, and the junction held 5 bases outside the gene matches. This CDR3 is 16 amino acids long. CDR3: CATSDARDRGYYGYTF. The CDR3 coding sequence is TGTGCCACCAGTGATGCCCGGGACAGGGGGTACTATGGCTACACCTTC.

The CDR3 DNA reads TGTGCCAGCAGCTTGGAGGCGGGACGAACCGGGGAGCTGTTTTTT. Residues: CASSLEAGRTGELFF. This rearrangement joins TRBV5-4 to TRBJ2-2; tentatively, D is TRBD2 (6 bases). Looked up from germline, CDR1 is SGHNT and CDR2 is YYREEE (reference sequence). This CDR3 comprises 15 residues. Trimming took 0 bases from V and 5 from J, leaving 11 bases between them.

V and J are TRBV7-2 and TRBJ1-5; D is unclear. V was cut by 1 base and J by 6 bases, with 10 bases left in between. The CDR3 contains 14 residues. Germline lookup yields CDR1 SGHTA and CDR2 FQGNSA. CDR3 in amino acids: CASSLVRSGQPQHF. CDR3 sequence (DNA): TGTGCCAGCAGCTTAGTGAGGTCTGGTCAGCCCCAGCATTTT.

CDR3 DNA: TGTGCCAGCAGTGACGGACAGGGTACTTCACCCCTCCACTTT. Translated, it gives CASSDGQGTSPLHF. The chain is built from TRBV2 and TRBJ1-6, with 8 bases matching TRBD1. V gave up 3 bases and J gave up 9 bases; unmatched junction bases: 4. The CDR3 loop spans 14 amino acids. Germline assignment: CDR1 SNHLY and CDR2 FYNNEI.

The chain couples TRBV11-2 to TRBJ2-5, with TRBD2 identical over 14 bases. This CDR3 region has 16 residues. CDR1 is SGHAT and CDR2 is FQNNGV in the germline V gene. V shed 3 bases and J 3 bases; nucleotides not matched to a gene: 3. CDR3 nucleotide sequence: TGTGCCAGCAGCTTGGGGGGACTAGCGGGAGAAGAGACCCAGTACTTC. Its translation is CASSLGGLAGEETQYF.